A single T cell receptor (beta chain) is shown here with its context. It lacks a known antigen. No base qualities exist here, and no much larger clone lies one base off it. Genomic DNA was extracted from sorted cells for sequencing of the TCRbeta CDR3 region. The immunoSEQ Assay was used for sequencing of TCRbeta CDR3 regions. In TCRdb, the immuneACCESS table is reduced to in-frame sequences with V and J assigned. These tables do not hold every clone; where another copy was compared, an unresolved V gene accounts for under half, and the others remain unexplained. Recorded for this sample are around 94,000 clones; around 87% of them occurred a single time. Of the sample, about 0.3% is held by the ten largest clones. Patients with autoimmune disease history or receiving systemic immunosuppression were excluded from the trial. Peripheral blood for TCR sequencing was collected from all dose cohorts at baseline, on cycle 4 day 1, and on cycle 7 day 1. Samples came from an open-label, multicenter, first-in-human phase I dose-escalation trial of ivuxolimab. Adults with locally advanced or metastatic melanoma, renal cell, hepatocellular, or head and neck squamous cell carcinoma were enrolled in the trial. Before TCR sequencing, CD4+ T cells and CD8+ T cells from peripheral blood were sorted into separate populations.

This sample was included in a study of OX40 agonist ivuxolimab in advanced cancers. Regarding the study in general: Ivuxolimab was a fully human IgG2 agonistic monoclonal antibody targeting the costimulatory receptor OX40 (CD134). Three dose-escalation patients achieved partial responses, one with hepatocellular carcinoma and two with cutaneous melanoma. In the dose-escalation cohort, 65% to 90% of patients were male, and the mean age was around 60 years, with a range of about 23 to 90. The point of sequencing TCRbeta in the periphery was to test whether ivuxolimab changed TCR sequence diversity and drove clonal T-cell expansion. Prior anti-PD-1, anti-PD-L1 or anti-CTLA-4 therapy was permitted, and checkpoint inhibitors had been received by about 36% of dose-escalation patients. The paper covers the monotherapy dose-escalation part of the phase I ivuxolimab trial, which included N of about 56 patients. Among the roughly 50 dose-escalation patients, about 20 had hepatocellular carcinoma, roughly 15 melanoma, 9 renal cell carcinoma and 9 head and neck cancer. Intravenous ivuxolimab was administered to patients every 2 weeks at six dose levels: 0.01, 0.1, 0.3, 1.5, 3 and 10 mg/kg. The study at large found these results: In the 0.1-3.0 mg/kg groups, partial responders were among the patients with the lowest normalized peripheral clonal expansion, particularly in CD8+ T cells. Clonal expansion of both CD4+ and CD8+ blood T cells was observed from baseline to week 6 at doses 0.1 to 3.0 mg/kg. The antigen specificity of the peripheral T cells that underwent clonal expansion was not determined. After ivuxolimab, more expanded clones were found on average in CD8+ T cells than in CD4+ T cells. Low levels of normalized T-cell clonal expansion were also seen in some patients who did not respond.

The specimen was CD4+ or CD8+ T cells sorted from blood, collected in a trial of the OX40 agonist ivuxolimab. This receptor was identified in an adult with an advanced solid tumor such as melanoma, head and neck, liver or kidney cancer.

The DNA sequence is as follows: TGTGCCAGCAGTACTGACAGTTTTAATTCACCCCTCCACTTT. This gives the protein CASSTDSFNSPLHF. The chain joins TRBV2 to TRBJ1-6; possibly the D gene is TRBD1, per 5 matching bases. The germline V gene provides CDR1 SNHLY and CDR2 FYNNEI. Relative to germline, V is 5 bases shorter and J is 6 bases shorter, with 11 bases between their ends. The CDR3 numbers 14 residues from cysteine through phenylalanine. The only DNA kept is the CDR3, 42 bases in frame from the first base. Outside the CDR3, residues come from the reference TRBV2 and TRBJ1-6 proteins, so the full variable domain is: EPEVTQTPSHQVTQMGQEVILRCVPISNHLYFYWYRQILGQKVEFLVSFYNNEISEKSEIFDDQFSVERPDGSNFTLKIRSTKLEDSAMYFCASSTDSFNSPLHFGNGTRLTVT.